This T cell receptor beta chain originates from a study of OX40 agonist ivuxolimab in advanced cancers. Overall study context: Among those enrolled, mean age was approximately 60 years (range roughly 20 to 79) and less than 90% were male. General study points: The authors did not determine the antigen specificity of the expanded peripheral T cells. Clones of CD4+ and CD8+ blood T cells grew by week 6 at doses of 0.1 to 3.0 mg/kg.

Autoimmune disease history or systemic immunosuppression meant exclusion. Libraries were prepared by immunoSEQ multiplex PCR; TCRdb keeps only in-frame clonotypes and omits some of them. In the table there are about 90,000 clones, about 90% of which are singletons. CDR1 and CDR2 from the germline V gene are GTSNPN and SVGIG (reference sequence). The CDR3 runs to 15 residues. V dropped 1 base and J dropped 2; count of bases not matched to a gene: 8. In regard to this clone: Its target is unknown.

The chain joins TRBV30 to TRBJ2-7; 7 bases agree with TRBD2. The sequence was obtained from an adult with an advanced solid tumor such as melanoma, head and neck, liver or kidney cancer. This specimen was CD4+ or CD8+ T cells sorted from blood, taken in a trial of the OX40 agonist ivuxolimab. This chain's CDR3 is CAWSALRELTYEQYF. For the CDR3, the DNA is TGTGCCTGGAGTGCGTTGCGGGAGCTAACCTACGAGCAGTACTTC.